This T cell receptor (beta chain) was found in a study of beta chain features in type 1 diabetes. Sequencing targeted expressed TCRB transcripts, as all isolated RNA had been reverse transcribed. TCRdb keeps only in-frame clones here, not all; method: immunoSEQ multiplex PCR. This sample has roughly 250,000 clones, with 7.5% to 10% found just once. V lost 6 bases to trimming and J lost 4 bases, with 10 bases between them. CDR1 is LGHNT, CDR2 FRNRAP, per germline. This CDR3 is 13 amino acids long. This clone was counted only a few times. Antigen unknown. The study, taken as a whole, reports: There was no resolution here of whether HLA type influences TCRB rearrangement.

This sequence joins TRBV12-5 and TRBJ1-5; D gene unclear. The TCR sequence derives from a woman aged 18-29 years in good health. The source material was naive CD4+ T cells from blood. The CDR3 protein is CASGTVPNQPQHF. CDR3 DNA sequence: TGTGCTAGTGGCACAGTCCCAAATCAGCCCCAGCATTTT.